This T cell receptor (beta chain) was profiled in a study of blood T cells in healthy people across ages. V lost 6 bases to trimming and J lost 1 base, with 13 bases between them. Germline V CDR1 and CDR2: MNHNS, SASEGT. The CDR3 is 15 amino acids. It was with a sample-barcoded 5' primer and a J-beta primer mix that a second PCR of roughly 7 to 12 cycles was run. TCRdb used MiXCR to reprocess the 5' RACE reads, holding one entry per CDR3 protein. The data hold just under 900,000 distinct CDR3 sequences, with around 30% observed a single time. This TCR came from a woman older than 75 in good health. Sequencing was done on a sample of blood. The rearrangement links TRBV6-1 to TRBJ1-5; D unresolved. CDR3 residues: CASSGGDGSNQPQHF. The CDR3 nucleotides read TGTGCCAGCAGCGGAGGAGATGGGAGCAATCAGCCCCAGCATTTT.